Each of the 11 T cell receptor beta chains below was sequenced from the same sample in a study of T cells expressing NK-cell markers. Each CDR3 protein gets one entry in TCRdb, which reprocessed the 5' RACE reads and gives no DNA. The table lists 500,000 to 700,000 distinct CDR3 sequences, with about 3.6% in the top ten. Sequenced sample: blood T cells: a sorted CD56 or NKG2C T cell subset, CD4+ or CD8+ T cells, or bulk PBMC T cells (not recorded which). Receptors were obtained from a man younger than 35 in good health.

This rearrangement joins TRBV6-5 to TRBJ2-5. CDR3 length: 13 amino acids. Germline CDR1 MNHEY, CDR2 SVGAGI. CDR3 amino acids: CASSYSNFEPKYF.

The gene calls are TRBV4-2 and TRBJ2-2; TCRdb names TRBD2, which stays unverified in the absence of DNA. The CDR3 extends over 19 amino acids. Looked up from germline, CDR1 is LGHNA and CDR2 is YNFKEQ. CDR3 sequence: CASSQELAGSNLNTGELFF.

V is TRBV2 and J is TRBJ1-1; the TRBD1 assignment by TCRdb is unverifiable without DNA. Germline V gene data show CDR1 as SNHLY and CDR2 as FYNNEI. This CDR3 region has 14 residues. The CDR3 spells CASSEKGRGTLAFF.

The chain recombines TRBV28 with TRBJ2-1; TCRdb designates TRBD2, a call that cannot be tested without DNA. The length of the CDR3 is 19 residues. Germline CDR1 is MDHEN and CDR2 is SYDVKM. The CDR3 loop is CASSFGRWEGRGRGNEQFF.

V and J are TRBV20-1 and TRBJ2-7. The V gene's germline CDR1 is DFQATT and CDR2 SNEGSKA (reference sequence). The CDR3 contains 15 residues. The CDR3 sequence is CSASDPVADYYEQYF.

V gene TRBV29-1 combines with J gene TRBJ2-1; TCRdb calls TRBD1, which cannot be checked without DNA. The CDR3 extends over 15 amino acids. Germline V CDR1 and CDR2: SQVTM, ANQGSEA. CDR3 sequence: CSVEAGLSSYNEQFF.

The chain uses TRBV20-1 and TRBJ1-2; the TCRdb call, TRBD1, lacks DNA for checking. The CDR3 spans 11 residues. In germline, CDR1 is DFQATT, CDR2 SNEGSKA (reference sequence). CDR3 in amino acids: CSAKFGGGYTF.

The chain's CDR3 is CATSDRLATGELFF. The chain recombines TRBV24-1 with TRBJ2-2; no DNA is available, so the TRBD2 call from TCRdb remains unchecked. CDR3 size: 14 residues. From germline, CDR1 is KGHDR and CDR2 SFDVKD.

The V gene is TRBV4-2, the J gene TRBJ2-7. The CDR3 consists of 14 residues. Germline V gene sequence: CDR1 LGHNA, CDR2 YNFKEQ. The chain's CDR3 is CASSQDIGVGEQYF.

The V gene is TRBV6-2 or TRBV6-3, the J gene TRBJ2-1; the D call of TRBD2 rests on TCRdb alone, since no DNA is present to check it. This CDR3 has 16 residues. The germline V gene encodes CDR1 MNHEY and CDR2 SVGEGT. CDR3 sequence reads: CASSKTRLAGYNEQFF.

V is TRBV10-1 and J is TRBJ1-1; without DNA, the TCRdb call of TRBD1 cannot be checked. This CDR3 is 15 amino acids long. The V gene's germline CDR1 is WNHNN and CDR2 SYGVQD (reference sequence). The CDR3 loop reads CASRGTRDPRGEAFF.